The 22 T cell receptor beta chains given below trace back to one sample, sequenced in a study of blood T cell repertoires in COVID-19. Repertoires were generated with immunoSEQ multiplex PCR, while TCRdb's copy carries only in-frame clones and drops some. This table has around 220,000 clones, 80% to 90% appearing once. The sequenced sample consisted of peripheral blood. These receptors were obtained from a woman aged 80 or over with acute or convalescent COVID-19.

The chain carries TRBV3-1 (or the pseudogene TRBV3-2) and TRBJ2-6, with D possibly being TRBD1 (5 bases). The CDR3 extends over 18 amino acids. CDR1 is LGHDT and CDR2 is YNNKEL in the germline V gene (reference sequence). V shed 0 bases and J shed 4 bases, with 16 bases lying between them. The DNA for the CDR3 is TGTGCCAGCAGCCAAGACAGGGCGCTGATTAAGGGGGCCAACGTCCTGACTTTC. This translates into CASSQDRALIKGANVLTF.

The chain combines TRBV15 with TRBJ1-4, with TRBD1 as a possible D gene (5 bases). Between the trimmed V and J ends, which lost 0 bases and 7 bases, there was a span of 12 bases. The CDR3 runs to 15 residues. The V gene's germline CDR1 is LNHNV and CDR2 YYDKDF (reference sequence). Written as DNA, the CDR3 is TGTGCCACCAGCAGAGAAGGCAGGGCGGCTGAAAAACTGTTTTTT. The encoded protein is CATSREGRAAEKLFF. The whole variable domain, filled in from reference TRBV15 and TRBJ1-4, reads DAMVIQNPRYQVTQFGKPVTLSCSQTLNHNVMYWYQQKSSQAPKLLFHYYDKDFNNEADTPDNFQSRRPNTSFCFLDIRSPGLGDTAMYLCATSREGRAAEKLFFGSGTQLSVL.

The genes are TRBV13 and TRBJ1-1; possible D gene TRBD1, 6 bases. The CDR3 is made up of 14 amino acids. CDR1 and CDR2 (germline): PRHDT, FYEKMQ (reference sequence). Trimming removed 5 bases at V and 1 base at J, with 11 bases between. The CDR3 region has the DNA TGTGCCAGCAGCACAGGACAGTCGAACACTGAAGCTTTCTTT. Its translation: CASSTGQSNTEAFF.

V usage is TRBV9 and J usage is TRBJ1-1, with a possible D match to TRBD1 (6 bases). CDR1 is SGDLS, CDR2 YYNGEE, per germline. Trimming took off 3 bases at V and 4 bases at J, with 13 bases between the two ends. The CDR3 spans 14 residues. The CDR3 is CASSANIGGTEAFF. DNA of the CDR3: TGTGCCAGCAGCGCGAATATAGGGGGCACTGAAGCTTTCTTT. Full variable domain (missing parts from reference TRBV9 and TRBJ1-1): DSGVTQTPKHLITATGQRVTLRCSPRSGDLSVYWYQQSLDQGLQFLIQYYNGEERAKGNILERFSAQQFPDLHSELNLSSLELGDSALYFCASSANIGGTEAFFGQGTRLTVV.

CDR3: CASNSEPEDEKLFF. The CDR3 nucleotides are TGCGCCAGCAACTCAGAGCCAGAGGATGAAAAACTGTTTTTT. The chain is built from TRBV5-1 and TRBJ1-4, with unresolved D. CDR3 length: 14 residues. V was trimmed by 6 bases and J by 6 bases, leaving 15 bases between them. The germline gives CDR1 SGHRS, CDR2 YFSETQ. The variable domain in full, completed from reference TRBV5-1 and TRBJ1-4, reads KAGVTQTPRYLIKTRGQQVTLSCSPISGHRSVSWYQQTPGQGLQFLFEYFSETQRNKGNFPGRFSGRQFSNSRSEMNVSTLELGDSALYLCASNSEPEDEKLFFGSGTQLSVL.

The J gene is TRBJ1-2, the V gene TRBV5-4; the match to TRBD1 covers 7 bases. V was pared by 5 bases and J by 1 base, with 8 bases of the junction left unmatched. In germline, CDR1 is SGHNT, CDR2 YYREEE (reference sequence). The CDR3 loop spans 15 amino acids. CDR3 loop: CASRLQGPDNYGYTF. CDR3 coding DNA: TGTGCCAGCAGATTACAGGGGCCGGATAACTATGGCTACACCTTC.

The rearrangement joins TRBV4-3 to TRBJ2-3, with D unclear. Germline V gene sequence: CDR1 LGHNA, CDR2 YSLEER. Trimming cost V 4 bases and J 3 bases, with 8 bases left between them. This CDR3 comprises 13 residues. CDR3 nucleotide sequence: TGCGCCAGCAGCCCCGAGTGGACAGATACGCAGTATTTT. It encodes CASSPEWTDTQYF.

CDR3 coding DNA: TGTGCCAGCAGCTCGACTAGCGGAGGGACTAGCACAGATACGCAGTATTTT. This translates into CASSSTSGGTSTDTQYF. The chain couples TRBV3-1 (or the pseudogene TRBV3-2) to TRBJ2-3; 9 bases are shared with TRBD2. The germline V gene has CDR1 LGHDT and CDR2 YNNKEL (reference sequence). V lost 5 bases, J lost 0 bases, and 9 bases stayed unmatched. This CDR3 contains 17 residues.

The sample holds a few counts of this clone. The chain employs TRBV19 and TRBJ1-5; TRBD1 matches 10 bases. The CDR3 length is 15 residues. V dropped 5 bases and J dropped 5; count of bases not matched to a gene: 6. CDR1 is LNHDA, CDR2 SQIVND, per germline (reference sequence). The CDR3 nucleotides are TGTGCCAGTAGTGTACGGGACAGGGGCTATCAGCCCCAGCATTTT. The encoded protein is CASSVRDRGYQPQHF.

The chain employs TRBV30 and TRBJ1-5; 7 nucleotides match TRBD1. The CDR3 extends over 15 amino acids. CDR1 and CDR2 (germline): GTSNPN, SVGIG (reference sequence). The V segment lost 1 base and the J segment 3 bases; nucleotides outside the gene matches: 6. CDR3 amino acids: CAWSGEQGINQPQHF. The CDR3 bases are TGTGCCTGGAGTGGGGAACAGGGGATCAATCAGCCCCAGCATTTT.

The chain carries TRBV7-9 and TRBJ2-5, with 10 bases aligning to TRBD2. In germline, CDR1 is SEHNR, CDR2 FQNEAQ (reference sequence). V lost 8 bases, J lost 4 bases, and 7 bases stayed unmatched. The CDR3 length is 14 residues. CDR3 amino acids: CASRGASGGETQYF. Written as DNA, the CDR3 is TGTGCCAGCCGCGGAGCTAGCGGGGGAGAGACCCAGTACTTC.

The V gene is TRBV15, the J gene TRBJ2-7; D may be TRBD2 (6 bases). V was trimmed by 0 bases and J by 6 bases, leaving 12 bases between them. This CDR3 is built from 14 residues. Per the germline V gene, CDR1 is LNHNV and CDR2 is YYDKDF (reference sequence). The CDR3 nucleotides are TGTGCCACCAGCAGAGATACACTAGCCCGCGAGCAGTACTTC. As protein: CATSRDTLAREQYF. Together with reference TRBV15 and TRBJ2-7, the CDR3 gives the full variable domain: DAMVIQNPRYQVTQFGKPVTLSCSQTLNHNVMYWYQQKSSQAPKLLFHYYDKDFNNEADTPDNFQSRRPNTSFCFLDIRSPGLGDTAMYLCATSRDTLAREQYFGPGTRLTVT.

The J gene is TRBJ1-1, the V gene TRBV2; 7 bases fit TRBD1. CDR3 length equals 15 residues. J gave up 1 base and V 3 bases, and 5 bases lay outside the gene matches. CDR1 SNHLY and CDR2 FYNNEI come from the germline V gene. This CDR3 is CASSEVGQPNTEAFF. CDR3 bases: TGTGCCAGCAGTGAGGTGGGACAGCCGAACACTGAAGCTTTCTTT.

This chain uses TRBV12-3 or TRBV12-4 with TRBJ2-3, with a possible D match to TRBD2 (5 bases). Trimming pared 6 bases from V and 0 bases from J, leaving 7 bases between. The CDR3 extends over 13 amino acids. This CDR3 is CASRSGSTDTQYF. In nucleotides, the CDR3 is TGTGCCAGCAGGTCGGGGAGCACAGATACGCAGTATTTT.

V usage is TRBV5-1 and J usage is TRBJ2-3; 7 bases are a match to TRBD2. The CDR3 extends over 15 amino acids. J gave up 4 bases and V 0 bases, and 5 bases lay outside the gene matches. CDR1 SGHRS and CDR2 YFSETQ come from the germline V gene. CDR3 in DNA: TGCGCCAGCAGCTTGGTTTCTAGCGGATCAGATACGCAGTATTTT. Its translation is CASSLVSSGSDTQYF.

As DNA, the CDR3 is TGCGCCAGCAGTGAGTGGAAATGGCAGGGAAACTACGAGCAGTACTTC. It encodes CASSEWKWQGNYEQYF. The V and J genes are TRBV10-1 and TRBJ2-7, with D possibly being TRBD1 (5 bases). Germline CDR1 reads WNHNN; CDR2 reads SYGVQD (reference sequence). The CDR3 spans 16 residues. The V gene lost 1 base and the J gene lost 3 bases, with 16 bases spanning the gap.

CDR3 loop: CASSIDASGASTDTQYF. CDR3 in DNA: TGTGCCAGTAGTATAGACGCCAGCGGGGCTAGCACAGATACGCAGTATTTT. The gene calls are TRBV19 and TRBJ2-3; TRBD2 matches at 7 bases. The CDR3 length is 17 residues. The germline CDR1 and CDR2 sequences are LNHDA and SQIVND (reference sequence). The ends lost 0 bases at V and 0 bases at J; junction bases unmatched: 6.

This clone occurred once. The genes are TRBV12-3 or TRBV12-4 and TRBJ1-5; 7 bases match TRBD1. J gave up 5 bases and V 2 bases, and 0 bases lay outside the gene matches. The CDR3 covers 13 residues. The CDR3 coding sequence is TGTGCCAGCAGTTTACAGGGGGATCAGCCCCAGCATTTT. Its translation is CASSLQGDQPQHF.

V usage is TRBV4-2 and J usage is TRBJ1-2, with 9 bases that match TRBD1. This CDR3 has 15 residues. CDR1 is LGHNA and CDR2 is YNFKEQ in the germline V gene. Unmatched junction bases numbered 3, after V lost 0 bases and J lost 4 bases. CDR3 sequence: CASSQEGQGLYGYTF. DNA for the CDR3: TGTGCCAGCAGCCAAGAGGGACAGGGCCTCTATGGCTACACCTTC.

The chain recombines TRBV7-2 with TRBJ2-3, with 8 bases fitting TRBD2. The CDR3 covers 14 residues. After removal of 5 bases from V and 4 bases from J, the junction contained 5 bases not matched to a gene. The germline CDR1 and CDR2 sequences are SGHTA and FQGNSA. In DNA, the CDR3 is TGTGCCAGCAGCCCGGGACTAGAGGCAGATACGCAGTATTTT. Amino acids: CASSPGLEADTQYF.

V is TRBV19 and J is TRBJ1-5, with 7 bases aligning to TRBD1. This CDR3 spans 21 amino acids. V dropped 7 bases and J dropped 0; count of bases not matched to a gene: 24. CDR1 is LNHDA, CDR2 SQIVND, per germline (reference sequence). In DNA, the CDR3 is TGTGCCAGTAACATAGGTCCTTCGGGACAGTTAGGTACCGGTAGCAATCAGCCCCAGCATTTT. As protein: CASNIGPSGQLGTGSNQPQHF.

This clone was seen a handful of times. This chain connects TRBV14 to TRBJ1-6, with 10 bases fitting TRBD1. This CDR3 contains 16 residues. V lost 1 base to trimming and J lost 9 bases; unmatched junction nucleotides: 6. Per the germline V gene, CDR1 is SGHDN and CDR2 is FVKESK. CDR3 sequence (DNA): TGTGCCAGCAGCCAAGTTGGGGGACAGGGGTTTTCACCCCTCCACTTT. As protein: CASSQVGGQGFSPLHF.